The source of this TCR beta chain is a study of blood T cells in healthy people across ages (dated by TCRdb to between 2014 and 2017). A note on the overall study: In model experiments, template switching captured about one uniquely barcoded TCR beta cDNA molecule for every two T cells. Using deep sequencing normalized with unique cDNA molecular identifiers, the study measured how TCR beta repertoire diversity changes with age. The donors were divided into four age groups: young (average around 16 years), middle-aged (approximately 42), aged (about 61) and long-lived (about 79). To avoid experimental bias, donors of different ages were randomly spread across the sequencing lanes. Two additional independent replicas of 1 million unique cDNA reads from the same blood draw were analyzed for two donors (one aged 18 to 30 and one aged 80 or older). The research as a whole found: Conclusive comparison of naive and antigen-experienced compartments was prevented by the profiling of bulk unsorted PBMCs. Estimates of total diversity based on one million sequenced T cells were considered lower bounds and underestimates. As age increased, observed TCR beta diversity per million T cells dropped in a roughly linear way, and a significant reduction was already evident by age around 41. Compared with the aged group, the long-lived group had more naive CD4+ T cells, fewer expanded clones and increased TCR diversity, suggesting age selection. A strong correlation was found between observed TCR beta diversity and the percentage of naive T cells measured by flow cytometry. Because the CMV infection status of the donors was unknown, age-related changes in expanded clonotypes may potentially have been confounded.

Libraries were made using 5' RACE. Data came from an Illumina HiSeq 2500. A second PCR of roughly 6 to 11 cycles was performed with a sample-barcoded 5' primer and a J-beta primer mix. Each TCR beta cDNA molecule received a unique molecular identifier from a template-switch 5' adaptor carrying 12 random nucleotides. Each sample yielded at least 2.5 million CDR3-containing paired-end reads. All of the RNA was converted into first-strand cDNA using the Mint cDNA synthesis kit, with a TRBC-specific oligonucleotide serving as the primer. Following uracil-DNA glycosylase treatment, a first 18-cycle PCR with universal primers M1SS and BC2_uni_R was performed on all cDNA. On the authors' methods: For normalization, 1 million high-quality reads, each with a distinct molecular identifier, were randomly selected from each sample. Instead of being binned into consensus sequences, reads with shared molecular identifiers were discarded. MiTCR, run with a Q25 quality threshold and the strictest error-elimination algorithm, handled CDR3 identification, clonotype clustering and error correction. Lower-bound total TCR beta diversity was estimated with a nonparametric unseen species model using Euler transformation. TCRdb cleaned the public reads at Q25 with fastp, built clones with MiXCR and kept in-frame beta chains. Entries are consolidated by CDR3 protein sequence, retaining the most common genes and DNA. TCRdb, not the original authors, processed these V and J calls. Counted in this sample were roughly 700,000 distinct CDR3 sequences; roughly 50% of them appeared once. The top ten constitute about 32% of the sample.

Systemically healthy Caucasian individuals from Russia, approximately 39 in total and aged roughly 6 to 100 years, were included as donors. Approximately 9.3 milliliters of peripheral blood were collected from each donor into EDTA-treated Vacutainer tubes. Ficoll-Paque density-gradient centrifugation was used to isolate PBMCs, with at least 7 million obtained per sample. Trizol reagent was used to extract total RNA from the PBMCs, yielding at least 5.5 micrograms per sample. Naive CD45RAhigh/CD27high T cell percentages were measured by flow cytometry on a PBMC aliquot from every donor. This clonotype was counted only a few times. What antigen it recognizes has not been identified. The input lacks base qualities; no much larger clone sits a single base away. The sequence came from a woman in her sixties in good health. Input material: blood.

The sequence in DNA is TGCAGTGCTAGAGGTGGACAGGCCCTCTACGAGCAGTACTTC. It translates to CSARGGQALYEQYF. This sequence uses TRBV20-1 and TRBJ2-7; 7 middle bases align to TRBD1. From the cysteine through the phenylalanine, the CDR3 covers 14 amino acids. Only CDR3 DNA remains: 42 bases, in frame from the first base. CDR1 and CDR2, per the germline V gene (reference sequence), are DFQATT and SNEGSKA. V loses 1 base at its end and J loses 3 bases; junction bases beyond the gene matches: 6.